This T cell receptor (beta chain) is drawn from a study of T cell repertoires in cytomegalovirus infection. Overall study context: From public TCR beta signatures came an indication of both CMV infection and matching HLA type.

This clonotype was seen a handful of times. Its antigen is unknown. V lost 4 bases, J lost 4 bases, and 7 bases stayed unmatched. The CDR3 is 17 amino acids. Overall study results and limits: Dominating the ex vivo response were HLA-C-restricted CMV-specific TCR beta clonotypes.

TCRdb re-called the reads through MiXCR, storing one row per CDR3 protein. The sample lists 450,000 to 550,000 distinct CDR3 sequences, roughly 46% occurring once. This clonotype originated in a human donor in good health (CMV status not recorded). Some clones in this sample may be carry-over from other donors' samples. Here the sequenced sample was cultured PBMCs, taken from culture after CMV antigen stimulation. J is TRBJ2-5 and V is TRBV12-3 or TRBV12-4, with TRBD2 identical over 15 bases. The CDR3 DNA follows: TGTGCCAGCAGTTCAGGGACTAGCGGGAGGCCGATAGAGACCCAGTACTTC. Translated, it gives CASSSGTSGRPIETQYF.